This T cell receptor beta chain was sequenced in a study of vaccination effects on CD4 cells after COVID-19. Notes on this clone: Its antigen is still unknown.

Profiling relied on immunoSEQ multiplex PCR, and the TCRdb table lists in-frame clones only, not all of them. The sample holds tens of thousands of clones, 75% to 90% seen once. Study-wide results and caveats: Convalescent patients were scarce, and early post-infection timepoints were absent.

Prior to sequencing, the ViraFEST assay stimulated PBMC with viral peptide pools, which expanded the antigen-specific CD4+ T cells. Following an approximately ten-day culture, CD4+ T cells were purified. No vaccinee had earlier SARS-CoV-2 infection, and nucleocapsid antibodies were negative. CDR3 length equals 15 residues. Trimming left V 0 bases short and J 3 bases short, with 10 bases between. Germline loops: CDR1 SSHAT, CDR2 FNYEAQ (reference sequence). The source was CD4+ T cells from PBMCs cultured with HCoV-229E spike peptides, collected before COVID-19 vaccination. This clonotype was sampled from a human donor who received a COVID-19 vaccine. The chain recombines TRBV7-7 with TRBJ2-3; the D gene is possibly TRBD2 (6 bases). CDR3 DNA: TGTGCCAGCAGCTTAGCGGCGGGGACGACAGATACGCAGTATTTT. Its translation: CASSLAAGTTDTQYF.